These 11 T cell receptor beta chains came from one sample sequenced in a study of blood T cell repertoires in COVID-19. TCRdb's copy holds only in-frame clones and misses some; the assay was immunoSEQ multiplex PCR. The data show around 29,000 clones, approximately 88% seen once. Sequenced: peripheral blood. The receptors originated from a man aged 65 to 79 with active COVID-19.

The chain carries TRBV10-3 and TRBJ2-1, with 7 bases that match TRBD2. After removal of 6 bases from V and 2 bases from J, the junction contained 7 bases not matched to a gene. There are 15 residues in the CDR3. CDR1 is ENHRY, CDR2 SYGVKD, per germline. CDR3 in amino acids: CAIRVSREAYNEQFF. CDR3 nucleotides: TGTGCCATCAGGGTTTCTCGGGAGGCCTACAATGAGCAGTTCTTC.

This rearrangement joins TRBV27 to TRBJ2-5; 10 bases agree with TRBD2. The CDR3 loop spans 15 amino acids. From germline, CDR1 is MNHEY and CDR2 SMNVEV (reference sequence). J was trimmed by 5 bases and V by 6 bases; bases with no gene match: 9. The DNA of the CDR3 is TGTGCCAGCAGACCTAGCGGGAGCGGTCACGAGACCCAGTACTTC. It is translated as CASRPSGSGHETQYF.

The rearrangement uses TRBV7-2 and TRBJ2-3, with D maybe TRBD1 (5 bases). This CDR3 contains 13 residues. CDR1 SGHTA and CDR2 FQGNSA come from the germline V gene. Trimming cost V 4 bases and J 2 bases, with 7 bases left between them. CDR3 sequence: CASSSRDTDTQYF. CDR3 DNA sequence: TGTGCCAGCAGCTCCAGGGACACAGATACGCAGTATTTT.

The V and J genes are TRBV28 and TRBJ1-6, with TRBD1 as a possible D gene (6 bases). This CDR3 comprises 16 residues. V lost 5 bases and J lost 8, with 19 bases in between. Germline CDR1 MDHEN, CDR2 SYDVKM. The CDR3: CASSPGGGLGHSPLHF. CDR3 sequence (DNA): TGTGCCAGCAGTCCGGGCGGGGGCCTGGGGCATTCACCCCTCCACTTT.

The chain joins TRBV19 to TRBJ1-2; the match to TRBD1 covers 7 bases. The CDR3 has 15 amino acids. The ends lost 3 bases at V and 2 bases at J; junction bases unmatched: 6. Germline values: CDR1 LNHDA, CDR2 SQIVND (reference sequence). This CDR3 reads CASSIGGGQNYGYTF. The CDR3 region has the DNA TGTGCCAGTAGTATTGGAGGGGGCCAGAACTATGGCTACACCTTC.

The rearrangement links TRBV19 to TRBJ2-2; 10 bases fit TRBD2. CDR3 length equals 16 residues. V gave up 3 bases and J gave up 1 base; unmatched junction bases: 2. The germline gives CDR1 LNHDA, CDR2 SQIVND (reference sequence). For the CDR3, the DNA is TGTGCCAGTAGTATTCGACTAGCGGGGAACACCGGGGAGCTGTTTTTT. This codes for CASSIRLAGNTGELFF.

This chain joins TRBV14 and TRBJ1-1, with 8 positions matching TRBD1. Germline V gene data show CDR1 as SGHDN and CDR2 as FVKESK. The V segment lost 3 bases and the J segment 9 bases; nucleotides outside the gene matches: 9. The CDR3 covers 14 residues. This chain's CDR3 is CASSQHNIRGQAFF. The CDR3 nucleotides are TGTGCCAGCAGCCAGCACAACATCAGGGGGCAAGCTTTCTTT.

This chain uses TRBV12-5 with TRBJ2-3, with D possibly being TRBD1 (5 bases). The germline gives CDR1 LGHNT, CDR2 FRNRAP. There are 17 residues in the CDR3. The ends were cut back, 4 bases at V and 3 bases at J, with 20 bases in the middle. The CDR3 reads CASGSELLTGTTDTQYF. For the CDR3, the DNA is TGTGCTAGTGGTTCTGAGCTCCTTACAGGCACTACAGATACGCAGTATTTT.

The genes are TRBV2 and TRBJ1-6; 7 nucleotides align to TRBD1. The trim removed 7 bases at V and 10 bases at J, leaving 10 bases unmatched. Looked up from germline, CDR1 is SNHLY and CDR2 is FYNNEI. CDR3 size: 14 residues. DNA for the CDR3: TGTGCCAGCACCCAACAGGGGAACAGGTCACCCCTCCACTTT. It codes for CASTQQGNRSPLHF.

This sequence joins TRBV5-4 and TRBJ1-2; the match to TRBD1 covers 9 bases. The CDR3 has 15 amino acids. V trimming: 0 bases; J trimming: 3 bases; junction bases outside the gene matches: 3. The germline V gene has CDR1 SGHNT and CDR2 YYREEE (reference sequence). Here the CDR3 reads CASSLGGQGDYGYTF. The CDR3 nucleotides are TGTGCCAGCAGCTTGGGGGGACAGGGCGACTATGGCTACACCTTC.

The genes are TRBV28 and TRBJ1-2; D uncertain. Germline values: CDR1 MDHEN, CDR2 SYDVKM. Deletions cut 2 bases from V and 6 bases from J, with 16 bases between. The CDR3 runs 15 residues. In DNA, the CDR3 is TGTGCCAGCAGTTTAGGGCAGCCGATGGGCCATGGCTACACCTTC. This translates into CASSLGQPMGHGYTF.